Below, one TCR beta chain is given with its context. The antigen is unknown. This record belongs to a study of cytomegalovirus exposure and HLA in healthy donors. Looking at the study overall: A previous analysis identified about 110 million unique TCR beta sequences derived from 180 million or so T cells. General study findings and limits: It was reported in a later analysis that an Asian-associated ancestry cluster showed fewer N-insertions than the approximately 670-donor mean. TCR beta sequences reportedly predicted the HLA-A and HLA-B alleles of most subjects accurately.

The donors (healthy individuals) were bone marrow donors. Primers for the PCR totalled 60 Vbeta and 13 Jbeta. Profiling relied on immunoSEQ multiplex PCR, and the TCRdb table lists in-frame clones only, not all of them. The table shows approximately 75,000 clones, with more than 65% occurring only once. From germline, CDR1 is SGHDT and CDR2 YYEEEE. Deletions cut 0 bases from V and 2 bases from J, with 15 bases between. The CDR3 spans 16 residues. The sample consisted of PBMCs. This receptor was obtained from a man aged 65 to 79 in good health and CMV-seropositive. The chain uses TRBV5-6 and TRBJ2-7, with D possibly matching TRBD2 (5 bases). The CDR3 is CASSLVSGGGPYEQYF. CDR3 coding DNA: TGTGCCAGCAGCTTGGTTTCTGGTGGAGGACCCTACGAGCAGTACTTC.